This T cell receptor (beta chain) was captured in a study of control samples from healthy donors and cancer patients. Sequenced by immunoSEQ multiplex PCR; TCRdb stores in-frame clones only, minus some. Of roughly 150,000 clones in the sample, over 90% are singletons; the top ten hold around 2.2%. As regards this clone: The junction departs from germline at one end; a sequencing error may be responsible.

The TCR originated in a man in his fifties or sixties in good health. The sample comprised blood.

CDR3: CASSFDGSYNEQFF. Here the CDR3 DNA reads TGTGCTAGCAGCTTCGACGGCTCCTACAATGAGCAGTTCTTC. The gene calls are TRBV7-7 and TRBJ2-1; D remains ambiguous. The CDR3 covers 14 residues. The germline V gene encodes CDR1 SSHAT and CDR2 FNYEAQ (reference sequence).